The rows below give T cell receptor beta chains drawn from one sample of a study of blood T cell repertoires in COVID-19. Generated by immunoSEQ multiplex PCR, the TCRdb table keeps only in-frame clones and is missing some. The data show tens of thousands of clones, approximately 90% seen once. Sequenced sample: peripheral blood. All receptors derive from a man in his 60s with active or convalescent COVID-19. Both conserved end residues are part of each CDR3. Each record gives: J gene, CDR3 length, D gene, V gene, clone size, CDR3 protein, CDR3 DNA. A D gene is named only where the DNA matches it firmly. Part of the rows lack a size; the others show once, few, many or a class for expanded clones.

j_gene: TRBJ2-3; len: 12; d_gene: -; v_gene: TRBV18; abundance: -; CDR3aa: CASSPKGATQYF; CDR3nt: TGTGCCAGCTCACCAAAAGGGGCTACGCAGTATTTT
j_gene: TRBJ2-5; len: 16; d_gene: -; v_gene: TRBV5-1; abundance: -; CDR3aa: CASSLVVADGGETQYF; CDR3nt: TGCGCCAGCAGCTTGGTTGTAGCGGACGGGGGAGAGACCCAGTACTTC
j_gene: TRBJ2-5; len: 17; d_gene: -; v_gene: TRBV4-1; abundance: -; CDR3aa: CASSQDPGGPWQETQYF; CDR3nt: TGCGCCAGCAGCCAAGATCCCGGGGGGCCTTGGCAAGAGACCCAGTACTTC
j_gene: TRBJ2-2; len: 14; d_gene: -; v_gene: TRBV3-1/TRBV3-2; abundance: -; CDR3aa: CASSPRGSTGELFF; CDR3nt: TGTGCCAGCAGTCCAAGAGGTTCCACCGGGGAGCTGTTTTTT
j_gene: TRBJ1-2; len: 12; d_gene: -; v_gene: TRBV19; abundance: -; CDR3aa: CASSPRGDGYTF; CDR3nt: TGTGCCAGTAGTCCGAGAGGTGACGGCTACACCTTC
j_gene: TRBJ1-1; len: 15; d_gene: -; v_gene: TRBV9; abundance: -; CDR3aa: CASSSREATHTEAFF; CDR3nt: TGTGCCAGCAGCTCCCGAGAGGCAACGCACACTGAAGCTTTCTTT
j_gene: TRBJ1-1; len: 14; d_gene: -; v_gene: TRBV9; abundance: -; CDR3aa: CASSSGVMNTEAFF; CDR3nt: TGTGCCAGCAGTTCAGGGGTTATGAACACTGAAGCTTTCTTT
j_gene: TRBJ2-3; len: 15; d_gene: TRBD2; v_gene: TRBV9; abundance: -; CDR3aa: CASSVERGSTDTQYF; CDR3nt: TGTGCCAGCAGCGTAGAGCGGGGGTCCACAGATACGCAGTATTTT
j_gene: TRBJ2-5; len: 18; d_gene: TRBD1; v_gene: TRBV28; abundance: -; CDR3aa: CASQVGPRDSFFGETQYF; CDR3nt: TGTGCCAGTCAAGTGGGACCCCGGGACAGCTTTTTTGGAGAGACCCAGTACTTC
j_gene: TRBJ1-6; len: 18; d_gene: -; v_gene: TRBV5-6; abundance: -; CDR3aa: CASSLGAAAGVYNSPLHF; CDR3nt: TGTGCCAGCAGCTTGGGAGCGGCAGCAGGGGTTTATAATTCACCCCTCCACTTT
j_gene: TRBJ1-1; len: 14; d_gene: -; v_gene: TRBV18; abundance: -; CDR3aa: CASSPPATNTEAFF; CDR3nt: TGTGCCAGCTCACCACCGGCCACCAACACTGAAGCTTTCTTT
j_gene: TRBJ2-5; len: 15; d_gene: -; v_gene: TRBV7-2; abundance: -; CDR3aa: CASSLDGRRGETQYF; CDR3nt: TGTGCCAGCAGCTTAGATGGTAGACGGGGGGAGACCCAGTACTTC
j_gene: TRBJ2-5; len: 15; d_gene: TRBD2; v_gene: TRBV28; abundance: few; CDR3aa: CASSPGTSNIQTQYF; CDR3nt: TGTGCCAGCAGTCCCGGGACTAGTAACATACAGACCCAGTACTTC
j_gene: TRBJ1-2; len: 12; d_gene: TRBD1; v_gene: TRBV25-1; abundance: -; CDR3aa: CASSHRGRSHTF; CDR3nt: TGTGCCAGCAGCCACAGGGGGCGCTCCCACACCTTC
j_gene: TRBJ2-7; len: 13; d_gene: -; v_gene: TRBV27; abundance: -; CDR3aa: CASGHPESYEQYF; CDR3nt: TGTGCCAGCGGACATCCGGAGTCCTACGAGCAGTACTTC
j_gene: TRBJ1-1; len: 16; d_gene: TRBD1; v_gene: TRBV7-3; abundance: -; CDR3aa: CASSPRGGRSNTEAFF; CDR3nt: TGTGCCAGCAGCCCTAGAGGGGGCAGATCGAACACTGAAGCTTTCTTT
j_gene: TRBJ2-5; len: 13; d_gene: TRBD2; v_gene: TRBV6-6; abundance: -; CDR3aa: CASRWGGQETQYF; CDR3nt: TGTGCCAGCAGGTGGGGGGGCCAAGAGACCCAGTACTTC
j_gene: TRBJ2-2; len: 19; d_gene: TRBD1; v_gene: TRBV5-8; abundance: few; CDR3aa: CASSLFLNRGPSYTGELFF; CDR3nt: TGTGCCAGCAGCTTGTTCCTGAACAGGGGCCCCTCGTACACCGGGGAGCTGTTTTTT
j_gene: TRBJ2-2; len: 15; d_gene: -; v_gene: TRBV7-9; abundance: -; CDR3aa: CASSPDGGNTGELFF; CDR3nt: TGTGCCAGCAGCCCGGACGGGGGTAACACCGGGGAGCTGTTTTTT
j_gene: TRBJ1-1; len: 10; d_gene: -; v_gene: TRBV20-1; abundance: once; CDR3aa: CSARRSEAFF; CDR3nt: TGCAGTGCTAGGCGGTCTGAAGCTTTCTTT
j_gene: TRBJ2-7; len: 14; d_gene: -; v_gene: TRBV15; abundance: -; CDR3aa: CATSRGGLSYEQYF; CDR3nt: TGTGCCACCAGCAGAGGGGGACTTTCCTACGAGCAGTACTTC
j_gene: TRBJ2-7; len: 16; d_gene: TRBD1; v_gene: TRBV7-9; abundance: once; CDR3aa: CASSLMGTGKVYEQYF; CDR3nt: TGTGCCAGCAGCTTAATGGGGACAGGGAAAGTCTACGAGCAGTACTTC
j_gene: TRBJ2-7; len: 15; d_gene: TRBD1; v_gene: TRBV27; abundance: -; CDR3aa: CASRKTRTGAGEQYF; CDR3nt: TGTGCCAGCAGGAAAACCAGGACAGGGGCCGGGGAGCAGTACTTC
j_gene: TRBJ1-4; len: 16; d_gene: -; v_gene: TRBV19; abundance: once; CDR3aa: CASRPRGAQANEKLFF; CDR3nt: TGTGCCAGTAGGCCGCGGGGGGCGCAGGCTAATGAAAAACTGTTTTTT
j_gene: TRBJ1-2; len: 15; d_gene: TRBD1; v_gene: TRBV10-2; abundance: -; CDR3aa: CASSEPGQGNYGYTF; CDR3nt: TGCGCCAGCAGTGAGCCGGGACAGGGGAACTATGGCTACACCTTC
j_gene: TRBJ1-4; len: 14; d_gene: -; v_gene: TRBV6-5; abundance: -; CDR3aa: CASRPLGAGEKLFF; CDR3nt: TGTGCCAGCAGGCCCCTAGGGGCAGGTGAAAAACTGTTTTTT
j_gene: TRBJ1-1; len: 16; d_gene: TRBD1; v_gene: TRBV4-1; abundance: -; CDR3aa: CASSQGSGTANTEAFF; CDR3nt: TGCGCCAGCAGCCAAGGGTCGGGGACAGCGAACACTGAAGCTTTCTTT
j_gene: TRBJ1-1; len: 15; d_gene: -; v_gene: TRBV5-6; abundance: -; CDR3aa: CASSLMAVLNTEAFF; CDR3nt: TGTGCCAGCAGCTTGATGGCAGTTCTTAACACTGAAGCTTTCTTT
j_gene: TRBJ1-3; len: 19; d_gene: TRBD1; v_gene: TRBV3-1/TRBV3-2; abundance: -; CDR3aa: CASSQDGKGLGQGDNTIYF; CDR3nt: TGTGCCAGCAGCCAAGATGGCAAGGGGTTAGGACAGGGGGACAACACCATATATTTT
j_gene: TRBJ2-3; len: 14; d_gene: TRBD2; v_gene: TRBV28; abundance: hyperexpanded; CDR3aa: CASSFGLGTDTQYF; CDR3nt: TGTGCCAGCAGTTTCGGACTAGGCACAGATACGCAGTATTTT
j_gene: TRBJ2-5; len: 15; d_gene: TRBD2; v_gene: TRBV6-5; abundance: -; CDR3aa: CASSFSGRSQETQYF; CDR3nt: TGTGCCAGCAGTTTTAGCGGGAGGTCGCAAGAGACCCAGTACTTC
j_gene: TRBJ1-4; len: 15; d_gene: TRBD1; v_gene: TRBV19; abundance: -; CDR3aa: CASSIGQGAGEKLFF; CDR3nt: TGTGCCAGTAGTATCGGACAGGGGGCGGGTGAAAAACTGTTTTTT
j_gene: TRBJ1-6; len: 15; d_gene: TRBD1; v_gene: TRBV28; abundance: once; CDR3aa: CASSTRGQGNSPLHF; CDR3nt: TGTGCCAGCAGTACCAGGGGACAGGGCAATTCACCCCTCCACTTT
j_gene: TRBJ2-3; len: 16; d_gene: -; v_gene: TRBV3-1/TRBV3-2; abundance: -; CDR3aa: CASSPPKATSTDTQYF; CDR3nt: TGTGCCAGCAGCCCACCCAAAGCCACTAGCACAGATACGCAGTATTTT
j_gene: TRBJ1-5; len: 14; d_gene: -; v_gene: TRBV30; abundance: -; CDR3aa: CAWSQPIESQPQHF; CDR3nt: TGTGCCTGGAGTCAACCCATAGAGAGCCAGCCCCAGCATTTT
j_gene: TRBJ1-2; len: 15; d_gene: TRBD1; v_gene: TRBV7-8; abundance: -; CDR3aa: CASSGEDRGVGGYTF; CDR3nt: TGTGCCAGCAGCGGGGAGGACAGGGGAGTGGGTGGCTACACCTTC
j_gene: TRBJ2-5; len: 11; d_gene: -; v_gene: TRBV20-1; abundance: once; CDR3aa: CSGRGMETQYF; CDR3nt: TGCAGTGGCAGGGGAATGGAGACCCAGTACTTC
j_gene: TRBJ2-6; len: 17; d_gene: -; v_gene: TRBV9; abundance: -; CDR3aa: CASSATGLSSGANVLTF; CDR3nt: TGTGCCAGCAGCGCCACAGGTCTAAGCTCTGGGGCCAACGTCCTGACTTTC
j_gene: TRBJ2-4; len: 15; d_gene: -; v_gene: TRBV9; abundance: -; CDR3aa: CASSVGGGVKNIQYF; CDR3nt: TGTGCCAGCAGCGTAGGGGGCGGGGTCAAAAACATTCAGTACTTC
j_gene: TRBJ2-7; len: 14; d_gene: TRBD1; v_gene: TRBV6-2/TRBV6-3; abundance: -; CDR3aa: CASSRQGISYEQYF; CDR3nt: TGTGCCAGCAGTCGACAGGGGATCTCCTACGAGCAGTACTTC
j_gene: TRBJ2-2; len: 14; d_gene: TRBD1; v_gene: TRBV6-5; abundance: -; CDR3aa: CASSRRTGGGELFF; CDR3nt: TGTGCCAGCAGCCGTAGGACAGGGGGCGGGGAGCTGTTTTTT
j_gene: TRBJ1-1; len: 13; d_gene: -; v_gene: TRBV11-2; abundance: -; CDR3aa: CASSLVRDTEAFF; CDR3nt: TGTGCCAGCAGCTTAGTCAGGGATACTGAAGCTTTCTTT
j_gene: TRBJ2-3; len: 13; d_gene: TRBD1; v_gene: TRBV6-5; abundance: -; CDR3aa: CAMVGQATDTQYF; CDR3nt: TGTGCCATGGTGGGACAGGCCACAGATACGCAGTATTTT
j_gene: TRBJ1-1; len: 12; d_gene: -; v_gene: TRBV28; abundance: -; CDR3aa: CASTDSYTEAFF; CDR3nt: TGTGCCAGTACCGACAGTTACACTGAAGCTTTCTTT
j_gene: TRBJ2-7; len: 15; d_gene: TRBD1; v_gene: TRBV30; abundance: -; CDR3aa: CAWSEPRQGTYEQYF; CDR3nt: TGTGCCTGGAGTGAGCCCCGACAGGGAACCTACGAGCAGTACTTC
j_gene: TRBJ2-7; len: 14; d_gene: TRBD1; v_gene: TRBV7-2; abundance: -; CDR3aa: CASSQRTGGDEQYF; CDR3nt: TGTGCCAGCAGCCAGCGGACAGGGGGAGACGAGCAGTACTTC
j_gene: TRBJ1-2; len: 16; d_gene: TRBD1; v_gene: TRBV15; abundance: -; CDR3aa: CATSSLPGTGTSSYTF; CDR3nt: TGTGCCACCAGCAGCCTCCCCGGGACAGGGACCTCTAGCTACACCTTC
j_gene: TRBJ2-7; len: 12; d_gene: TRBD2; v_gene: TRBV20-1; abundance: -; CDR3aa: CSASKTSGEQYF; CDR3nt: TGCAGTGCTAGTAAGACTAGCGGAGAGCAGTACTTC
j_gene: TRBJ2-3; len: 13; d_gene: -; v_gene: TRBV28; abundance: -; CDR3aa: CASSLGATDTQYF; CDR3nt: TGTGCCAGCAGTTTAGGGGCCACAGATACGCAGTATTTT
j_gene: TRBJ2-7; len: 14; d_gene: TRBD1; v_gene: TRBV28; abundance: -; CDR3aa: CASSPPERSGGQYF; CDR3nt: TGTGCCAGCAGTCCCCCGGAGCGTTCAGGGGGGCAGTACTTC